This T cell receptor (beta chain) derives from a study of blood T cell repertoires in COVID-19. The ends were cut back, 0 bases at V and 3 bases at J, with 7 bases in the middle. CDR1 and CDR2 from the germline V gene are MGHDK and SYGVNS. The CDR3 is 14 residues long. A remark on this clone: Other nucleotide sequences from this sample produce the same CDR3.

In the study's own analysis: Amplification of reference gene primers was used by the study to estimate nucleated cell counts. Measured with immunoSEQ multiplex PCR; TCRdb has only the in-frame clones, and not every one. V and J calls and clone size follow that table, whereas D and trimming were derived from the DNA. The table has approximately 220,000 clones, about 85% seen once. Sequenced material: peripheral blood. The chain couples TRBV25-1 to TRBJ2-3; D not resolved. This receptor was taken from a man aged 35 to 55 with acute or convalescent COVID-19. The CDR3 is CASSEYSLTDTQYF. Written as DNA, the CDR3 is TGTGCCAGCAGTGAATATTCCCTTACAGATACGCAGTATTTT.